This passage covers 27 T cell receptor beta chains from one sample sequenced in a study of shared clonotypes between healthy human individuals. The assay was immunoSEQ multiplex PCR, and TCRdb's table has in-frame clones only and misses some. The sample includes over a million clones, roughly 96% of them seen just once. The sequenced sample consisted of naive CD4+ T cells sorted from blood. Subset in this sample: CD45RA+ positively selected. These receptors all stem from a man aged 25 to 40 in good health.

The chain combines TRBV28 with TRBJ2-5; 9 bases align to TRBD1. Germline assignment: CDR1 MDHEN and CDR2 SYDVKM. V lost 6 bases to trimming and J lost 2 bases; unmatched junction nucleotides: 7. The CDR3 is 15 residues long. The CDR3 is CASRDRGGLQETQYF. The CDR3 DNA reads as TGTGCCAGCAGGGACAGGGGTGGCCTACAAGAGACCCAGTACTTC.

DNA of the CDR3: TGTGCCAGCAGCTCGGGGGACTCCTACAATGAGCAGTTCTTC. Its translation: CASSSGDSYNEQFF. The J gene is TRBJ2-1, the V gene TRBV11-3, with D possibly being TRBD2 (6 bases). CDR1 and CDR2 (germline): SGHNT, YENEEA. The CDR3 contains 14 residues. Between the trimmed V and J ends, which lost 4 bases and 0 bases, there was a span of 7 bases.

A remark on this clone: Other DNA sequences in this sample translate to the same CDR3. The V call is TRBV19, the J call TRBJ2-7, with D hard to call. Germline V CDR1 and CDR2: LNHDA, SQIVND (reference sequence). V was shortened by 5 bases and J by 1 base, with 9 bases between the two germline ends. The CDR3 totals 13 residues. CDR3 in amino acids: CASSAGSSYEQYF. In DNA, the CDR3 is TGTGCCAGTAGTGCTGGTAGTTCCTACGAGCAGTACTTC. Looking up the rest from reference TRBV19 and TRBJ2-7 gives the full variable domain: DGGITQSPKYLFRKEGQNVTLSCEQNLNHDAMYWYRQDPGQGLRLIYYSQIVNDFQKGDIAEGYSVSREKKESFPLTVTSAQKNPTAFYLCASSAGSSYEQYFGPGTRLTVT.

CDR3 in amino acids: CASSGGSLYEQYF. In DNA form, the CDR3 reads TGTGCCAGCAGCGGCGGATCCCTCTACGAGCAGTACTTC. J is TRBJ2-7 and V is TRBV9, with D uncertain. CDR3 length: 13 residues. Trimming cost V 3 bases and J 3 bases, with 10 bases left between them. CDR1 SGDLS and CDR2 YYNGEE come from the germline V gene.

The chain combines TRBV18 with TRBJ1-5, with a tentative D call TRBD1 (6 bases). The CDR3 extends over 13 amino acids. The germline gives CDR1 KGHSH, CDR2 LQKENI. V shed 3 bases and J shed 6 bases, with 9 bases lying between them. The CDR3 sequence: CASSPSRGQPQHF. In nucleotides, the CDR3 is TGTGCCAGCTCACCCTCCAGGGGTCAGCCCCAGCATTTT. The whole variable domain, filled in from reference TRBV18 and TRBJ1-5, reads NAGVMQNPRHLVRRRGQEARLRCSPMKGHSHVYWYRQLPEEGLKFMVYLQKENIIDESGMPKERFSAEFPKEGPSILRIQQVVRGDSAAYFCASSPSRGQPQHFGDGTRLSIL.

This clone was observed a single time. The chain combines TRBV5-4 with TRBJ1-3; D is uncertain. CDR1 is SGHNT, CDR2 YYREEE, per germline (reference sequence). CDR3 size: 14 residues. The V end was cut by 4 bases, the J end by 3 bases, with 11 bases between. The CDR3 sequence: CASSPGLGGNTIYF. For the CDR3, the DNA is TGTGCCAGCAGCCCCGGACTTGGTGGAAACACCATATATTTT.

As for this clone: At the DNA level, this CDR3 is encoded by other sequences in the same sample as well. This chain connects TRBV19 to TRBJ1-2; D is undetermined. The CDR3 is 12 residues long. The V end was cut by 4 bases, the J end by 4 bases, with 7 bases between. The germline CDR1 and CDR2 sequences are LNHDA and SQIVND (reference sequence). CDR3 nucleotides: TGTGCCAGTAGTAGGGTCGGCTATGGCTACACCTTC. Translating gives CASSRVGYGYTF.

The V and J genes are TRBV29-1 and TRBJ2-1; 11 bases fit TRBD2. With V trimmed by 4 bases and J by 6 bases, 8 bases remained unmatched. This CDR3 region has 15 residues. From germline, CDR1 is SQVTM and CDR2 ANQGSEA. The CDR3 DNA reads as TGCAGCGTTGCCTTACTAGCGGGAGTAGGCAATGAGCAGTTCTTC. Its protein product is CSVALLAGVGNEQFF.

The chain employs TRBV6-5 and TRBJ2-7; a weak D match, TRBD2 (6 bases). The CDR3 length is 14 residues. The V gene lost 7 bases and the J gene lost 5 bases, with 18 bases spanning the gap. The germline V gene has CDR1 MNHEY and CDR2 SVGAGI. The CDR3 nucleotides read TGTGCCAGCACCCCCGGAGGGTTGGCGAACGAGCAGTACTTC. It codes for CASTPGGLANEQYF.

The J gene is TRBJ2-7, the V gene TRBV6-6; D may be TRBD1 (5 bases). The ends were cut back, 6 bases at V and 1 base at J, with 16 bases in the middle. The CDR3 spans 15 residues. The germline V gene encodes CDR1 MNHNY and CDR2 SVGAGI (reference sequence). CDR3: CASSHLNRGSYEQYF. CDR3 sequence (DNA): TGTGCCAGCAGCCACCTGAATAGGGGATCCTACGAGCAGTACTTC.

The chain is built from TRBV9 and TRBJ2-5, with D tentatively TRBD1 (6 bases). Germline values: CDR1 SGDLS, CDR2 YYNGEE. Deletions cut 2 bases from V and 6 bases from J, with 17 bases between. The CDR3 length is 15 residues. The DNA of the CDR3 is TGTGCCAGCAGCGTTAAACAGGGATGGTCAAAGACCCAGTACTTC. Protein product: CASSVKQGWSKTQYF.

The genes are TRBV11-3 and TRBJ2-7; 11 nucleotides agree with TRBD2. The CDR3 has 14 residues. Germline V gene data show CDR1 as SGHNT and CDR2 as YENEEA. The trim removed 3 bases at V and 6 bases at J, leaving 4 bases unmatched. CDR3: CASSFRLAGFEQYF. The CDR3 region has the DNA TGTGCCAGCAGCTTCCGACTAGCGGGATTCGAGCAGTACTTC. Looking up the rest from reference TRBV11-3 and TRBJ2-7 gives the full variable domain: EAGVVQSPRYKIIEKKQPVAFWCNPISGHNTLYWYLQNLGQGPELLIRYENEEAVDDSQLPKDRFSAERLKGVDSTLKIQPAELGDSAVYLCASSFRLAGFEQYFGPGTRLTVT.

The chain links TRBV5-1 to TRBJ2-3, with D perhaps being TRBD1 or TRBD2 (5 bases each). Germline lookup yields CDR1 SGHRS and CDR2 YFSETQ. This CDR3 comprises 14 residues. Trimming pared 2 bases from V and 4 bases from J, leaving 11 bases between. The CDR3 coding sequence is TGCGCCAGCAGCTTTGGGGGAGCTTCAGATACGCAGTATTTT. This codes for CASSFGGASDTQYF.

This chain uses TRBV19 with TRBJ1-2; no reliable D call. The CDR3 runs 13 residues. Trimming shortened V by 3 bases and J by 5 bases, and 10 bases separated the two germline ends. The germline V gene has CDR1 LNHDA and CDR2 SQIVND (reference sequence). The CDR3 nucleotides are TGTGCCAGTAGTATGATCAGCCGGTATGGCTACACCTTC. Translated: CASSMISRYGYTF.

The chain recombines TRBV11-2 with TRBJ2-5, with unresolved D. The CDR3 extends over 14 amino acids. The germline V gene encodes CDR1 SGHAT and CDR2 FQNNGV. Trimming cost V 5 bases and J 0 bases, with 10 bases left between them. CDR3 region: CASSLARYQETQYF. The DNA for the CDR3 is TGTGCCAGCAGCCTGGCACGGTACCAAGAGACCCAGTACTTC.

A note on this clone: This sample also contains other DNA sequences that code for the same CDR3. This rearrangement joins TRBV9 to TRBJ2-3; no clear D. The germline V gene encodes CDR1 SGDLS and CDR2 YYNGEE. Trimming removed 4 bases from V and 2 bases from J, with 8 bases in between. This CDR3 has 13 amino acids. The CDR3 DNA follows: TGTGCCAGCAGCACCACTTCCACAGATACGCAGTATTTT. It encodes CASSTTSTDTQYF.

The chain uses TRBV5-1 and TRBJ2-2, with D hard to call. V was cut by 2 bases and J by 0 bases, with 8 bases left in between. The CDR3 contains 15 residues. Germline V gene data show CDR1 as SGHRS and CDR2 as YFSETQ. The CDR3 here is CASSLDLTNTGELFF. CDR3 sequence (DNA): TGCGCCAGCAGCTTAGATCTTACGAACACCGGGGAGCTGTTTTTT.

V usage is TRBV30 and J usage is TRBJ1-3; the D is unclear. CDR1 and CDR2 (germline): GTSNPN, SVGIG (reference sequence). The CDR3 has 13 amino acids. Trimming took 4 bases from V and 5 from J, leaving 12 bases between them. This chain's CDR3 is CAWTLGFRNTIYF. The CDR3 DNA follows: TGTGCCTGGACCCTCGGGTTTCGAAACACCATATATTTT. Supplemented by reference TRBV30 and TRBJ1-3, the full variable domain reads SQTIHQWPATLVQPVGSPLSLECTVEGTSNPNLYWYRQAAGRGLQLLFYSVGIGQISSEVPQNLSASRPQDRQFILSSKKLLLSDSGFYLCAWTLGFRNTIYFGEGSWLTVV.

The chain couples TRBV4-1 to TRBJ2-5; D is possibly TRBD2 (6 bases). The germline CDR1 and CDR2 sequences are MGHRA and YSYEKL. V was shortened by 4 bases and J by 4 bases, with 10 bases between the two germline ends. The CDR3 contains 13 residues. CDR3 DNA: TGCGCCAGCAGCCTGGGACTTCGAGAGACCCAGTACTTC. Protein sequence: CASSLGLRETQYF.

The chain joins TRBV4-3 to TRBJ1-2; 7 nucleotides match TRBD1. CDR1 is LGHNA, CDR2 YSLEER, per germline. Losses at the gene ends were 0 bases for V and 7 bases for J; bases not matched to a gene: 5. CDR3 length equals 14 residues. The CDR3 sequence is CASSQDRPGGGYTF. CDR3 sequence (DNA): TGCGCCAGCAGCCAAGATCGGCCAGGGGGTGGCTACACCTTC.

The chain links TRBV5-4 to TRBJ2-7, with 15 bases matching TRBD2. This CDR3 is built from 16 residues. J was trimmed by 5 bases and V by 4 bases; bases with no gene match: 7. CDR1 is SGHNT and CDR2 is YYREEE in the germline V gene (reference sequence). The CDR3 spells CASSPGLAGGPDEQYF. The CDR3 region has the DNA TGTGCCAGCAGCCCCGGACTAGCGGGAGGGCCGGACGAGCAGTACTTC.

The chain couples TRBV27 to TRBJ2-1, with unresolved D. The germline CDR1 and CDR2 sequences are MNHEY and SMNVEV (reference sequence). The CDR3 has 14 residues. V was clipped by 0 bases and J by 6 bases, with 9 bases between them. CDR3 nucleotide sequence: TGTGCCAGCAGTTTATCTCCTATTGTCAATGAGCAGTTCTTC. Translating gives CASSLSPIVNEQFF.

The rearrangement links TRBV27 to TRBJ2-2, with TRBD2 matching over 15 bases. CDR1 and CDR2 (germline): MNHEY, SMNVEV (reference sequence). Trimming cost V 7 bases and J 5 bases; bases outside gene matches: 14. This CDR3 has 19 amino acids. CDR3 loop: CASTHRRTSGRVRTGELFF. The CDR3 coding sequence is TGTGCCAGCACGCACAGGCGGACTAGCGGGAGGGTGAGGACCGGGGAGCTGTTTTTT.

The chain has TRBV6-6 and TRBJ1-2; maybe TRBD1 (6 bases). The V end lost 2 bases, the J end lost 6 bases, and 16 bases lay between the germline ends. CDR3 length: 15 residues. Germline-derived CDR1 and CDR2 are MNHNY and SVGAGI (reference sequence). DNA of the CDR3: TGTGCCAGCAGTTACGCCAAGCCGGGGGCGGATGGCTACACCTTC. Protein: CASSYAKPGADGYTF.

Only a few counts were recorded for this clone. The CDR3 region is CASSSQQGDIQYF. In nucleotides, the CDR3 is TGCGCCAGCAGCTCCCAACAGGGGGACATTCAGTACTTC. The chain links TRBV5-1 to TRBJ2-4, with 8 positions matching TRBD1. V shed 3 bases, J shed 8 bases, and the junction held 4 bases outside the gene matches. Germline V gene sequence: CDR1 SGHRS, CDR2 YFSETQ. This CDR3 spans 13 amino acids.

As DNA, the CDR3 is TGTGCCAGCAGCTGGAGGATAGCGGGAGCTGGAGAGCAGTACTTC. Its translation is CASSWRIAGAGEQYF. This sequence joins TRBV5-6 and TRBJ2-7, with 9 bases lining up with TRBD2. V lost 3 bases and J lost 7; bases outside the gene matches: 11. This CDR3 is built from 15 residues. Germline V gives CDR1 SGHDT, CDR2 YYEEEE. Using reference TRBV5-6 and TRBJ2-7 for the parts outside the CDR3, the full variable domain is DAGVTQSPTHLIKTRGQQVTLRCSPKSGHDTVSWYQQALGQGPQFIFQYYEEEERQRGNFPDRFSGHQFPNYSSELNVNALLLGDSALYLCASSWRIAGAGEQYFGPGTRLTVT.

The chain carries TRBV18 and TRBJ1-2; TRBD1 matches at 7 bases. Germline lookup yields CDR1 KGHSH and CDR2 LQKENI. The V segment lost 5 bases and the J segment 8 bases; nucleotides outside the gene matches: 14. The CDR3 covers 15 residues. This chain's CDR3 is CASSRTDRVMGGYTF. In DNA form, the CDR3 reads TGTGCCAGCTCAAGAACCGACAGGGTGATGGGCGGCTACACCTTC.